This T cell receptor (beta chain) was found in a study of T cell responses to AZD1222 COVID-19 vaccine. General study findings and limits: Sampled repertoires all dated from after the peak T cell response. Vaccine-associated CD4 TCRs spanned spike, dominant at 160-218 and 743-854.

Sequencing used immunoSEQ multiplex PCR; TCRdb keeps in-frame clones, though not all of them. The repertoire holds approximately 130,000 clones, with 85% to 95% as singletons. On this clone: Its antigen is undetermined.

The germline CDR1 and CDR2 sequences are SQVTM and ANQGSEA. The V gene lost 6 bases and the J gene lost 7 bases, with 21 bases spanning the gap. This CDR3 comprises 14 residues. The input for sequencing was peripheral blood, taken on day 0 of AZD1222 vaccination. V and J are TRBV29-1 and TRBJ1-1; D possibly corresponds to TRBD1 (5 bases). The sequence was collected from an adult in good health. DNA for the CDR3: TGCAGCGTCTTCGACCCGAGCTTGGGGCTTGAAGCTTTCTTT. It is translated as CSVFDPSLGLEAFF.